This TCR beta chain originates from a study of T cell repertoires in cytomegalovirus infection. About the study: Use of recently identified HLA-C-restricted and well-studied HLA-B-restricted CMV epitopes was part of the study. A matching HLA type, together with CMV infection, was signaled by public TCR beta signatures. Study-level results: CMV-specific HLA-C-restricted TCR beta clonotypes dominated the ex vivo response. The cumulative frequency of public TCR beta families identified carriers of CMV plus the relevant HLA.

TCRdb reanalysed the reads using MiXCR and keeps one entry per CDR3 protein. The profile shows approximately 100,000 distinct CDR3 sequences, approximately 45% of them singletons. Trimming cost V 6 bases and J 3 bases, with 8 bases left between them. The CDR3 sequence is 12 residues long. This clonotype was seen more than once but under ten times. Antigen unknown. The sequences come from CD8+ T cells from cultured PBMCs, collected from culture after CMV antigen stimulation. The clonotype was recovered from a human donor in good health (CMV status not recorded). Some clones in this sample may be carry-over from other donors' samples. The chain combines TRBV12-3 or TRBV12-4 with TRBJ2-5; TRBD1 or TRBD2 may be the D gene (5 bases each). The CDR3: CASSWDEETQYF. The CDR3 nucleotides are TGTGCCAGCAGCTGGGACGAAGAGACCCAGTACTTC.